This entry is about one T cell receptor (beta chain). The sample comes from a study of blood T cell repertoires in COVID-19. Overall study context: Sample material is recorded as cDNA or gDNA derived from T cells, B-cell-depleted T cells, or PBMCs.

In germline, CDR1 is SEHNR, CDR2 FQNEAQ (reference sequence). V lost 7 bases, J lost 10 bases, and 17 bases stayed unmatched. This CDR3 is built from 15 residues. TCRdb's table, derived via immunoSEQ multiplex PCR, lists solely in-frame clones and lacks some. This sample has around 53,000 clones, with around 87% found just once. Seattle-derived patients entered the study during active infection and were followed longitudinally. The clonotype was recovered from a woman aged 55-75 years with COVID-19, enrolled during active disease. The specimen was peripheral blood. The gene calls are TRBV7-9 and TRBJ1-1, with TRBD1 matching over 8 bases. Written as DNA, the CDR3 is TGTGCCAGCAACACCGCAGGGGGCCCGTCATCGGGAGCTTTCTTT. Translation gives CASNTAGGPSSGAFF.